This T cell receptor (beta chain) was found in a study of CD8 T cells in ankylosing spondylitis. Notes on the study in general: Disease-linked clones bore a CD8+ phenotype and were relatively rare in peripheral blood.

Making use of molecular barcodes, quantitative 5'-RACE generated TCR beta libraries. In TCRdb, the 5' RACE reads were re-called with MiXCR into one record per CDR3 protein. This sample yields 200,000 to 250,000 distinct CDR3 sequences, of which more than 9% are seen a single time; under 25% belongs to the top ten. This clonotype was observed many times. What it binds is unknown. CDR3 size: 15 residues. J lost 6 bases, V lost 2 bases, and 7 bases had no gene match. CDR1 is MNHEY, CDR2 SVGAGI, per germline. The receptor comes from a male donor with ankylosing spondylitis or in good health (not recorded which). The chain combines TRBV6-5 with TRBJ1-2; 9 nucleotides line up with TRBD1. The sequenced material came from blood, either unsorted or a sorted T cell fraction (not recorded which). The CDR3 nucleotides are TGTGCCAGCAGTTACGACCCCAGGACAGGGGATGGCTACACCTTC. Protein: CASSYDPRTGDGYTF.